Listed here are 15 T cell receptor beta chains from one sample, sequenced in a study of cytomegalovirus exposure and HLA in healthy donors. This PCR relied on a set of 60 Vbeta primers and 13 Jbeta primers. Only in-frame clones appear in the TCRdb table, and some are missing; sequencing was by immunoSEQ multiplex PCR. Of approximately 110,000 clones in the sample, 77% were seen once. Sequencing used PBMCs. Receptors originate from a woman aged 40 to 49 in good health and CMV-seropositive.

This clone was found a few times. The chain carries TRBV2 and TRBJ2-7, with TRBD1 identical over 11 bases. There are 14 residues in the CDR3. J lost 3 bases, V lost 6 bases, and 4 bases had no gene match. CDR1 SNHLY and CDR2 FYNNEI come from the germline V gene. As DNA, the CDR3 is TGTGCCAGCAGCTCCGGGACAGGGGGCTACGAGCAGTACTTC. Translated, it gives CASSSGTGGYEQYF.

The chain joins TRBV5-1 to TRBJ2-2; D gene ambiguous. Trimming removed 8 bases from V and 4 bases from J, with 12 bases in between. The CDR3 runs 13 residues. The germline gives CDR1 SGHRS, CDR2 YFSETQ. The DNA for the CDR3 is TGCGCCAGTCCCATAAAGCTCACCGGGGAGCTGTTTTTT. Protein: CASPIKLTGELFF. Full variable domain (rest looked up from reference TRBV5-1 and TRBJ2-2): KAGVTQTPRYLIKTRGQQVTLSCSPISGHRSVSWYQQTPGQGLQFLFEYFSETQRNKGNFPGRFSGRQFSNSRSEMNVSTLELGDSALYLCASPIKLTGELFFGEGSRLTVL.

The chain recombines TRBV28 with TRBJ1-5; D gene unclear. V lost 8 bases to trimming and J lost 6 bases, with 14 bases between them. This CDR3 has 13 amino acids. Germline loops: CDR1 MDHEN, CDR2 SYDVKM. This CDR3 is CASSPGRAQPQHF. CDR3 nucleotides: TGTGCCAGCTCCCCGGGGAGGGCTCAGCCCCAGCATTTT.

This chain joins TRBV11-2 and TRBJ1-1; D may be TRBD1 (5 bases). Germline CDR1 is SGHAT and CDR2 is FQNNGV. Trimming shortened V by 1 base and J by 3 bases, and 6 bases separated the two germline ends. CDR3 length: 13 amino acids. The CDR3 coding sequence is TGTGCCAGCAGCTTAGCAGGGTACACTGAAGCTTTCTTT. It specifies CASSLAGYTEAFF.

This clone was counted only a few times. CDR3 nucleotides: TGTGCCAGCAGCCCGCGACTCGGGACAGGGGAAGAGACCCAGTACTTC. Translating it yields CASSPRLGTGEETQYF. The chain joins TRBV7-9 to TRBJ2-5; TRBD1 aligns across 10 bases. In germline, CDR1 is SEHNR, CDR2 FQNEAQ (reference sequence). J lost 3 bases, V lost 5 bases, and 9 bases had no gene match. CDR3 length: 16 amino acids.

Notes on this clone: Other DNA sequences within the sample encode an identical CDR3. The V gene is TRBV5-1, the J gene TRBJ1-5; 11 bases align to TRBD1. Per germline, CDR1 SGHRS and CDR2 YFSETQ. The CDR3 consists of 15 residues. V was pared by 4 bases and J by 6 bases, with 6 bases of the junction left unmatched. The CDR3 loop reads CASSLGTGGGQPQHF. DNA for the CDR3: TGCGCCAGCAGCCTCGGGACAGGGGGAGGTCAGCCCCAGCATTTT.

The J gene is TRBJ1-5, the V gene TRBV6-6; 7 bases are a match to TRBD1. The germline V gene has CDR1 MNHNY and CDR2 SVGAGI (reference sequence). This CDR3 is 13 amino acids long. V dropped 10 bases and J dropped 4; count of bases not matched to a gene: 7. DNA of the CDR3: TGTGCCACTTATTCGGGACAGAATCAGCCCCAGCATTTT. Encoded protein: CATYSGQNQPQHF.

J is TRBJ1-2 and V is TRBV30; TRBD1 matches 9 bases. The CDR3 is 13 amino acids. Germline V gene sequence: CDR1 GTSNPN, CDR2 SVGIG (reference sequence). The ends lost 3 bases at V and 5 bases at J; junction bases unmatched: 4. This chain's CDR3 is CAWSSDRGYGYTF. In DNA form, the CDR3 reads TGTGCCTGGAGCTCAGACAGGGGGTATGGCTACACCTTC. Full variable domain (rest looked up from reference TRBV30 and TRBJ1-2): SQTIHQWPATLVQPVGSPLSLECTVEGTSNPNLYWYRQAAGRGLQLLFYSVGIGQISSEVPQNLSASRPQDRQFILSSKKLLLSDSGFYLCAWSSDRGYGYTFGSGTRLTVV.

The chain is built from TRBV7-9 and TRBJ1-2; D is unresolved. Per germline, CDR1 SEHNR and CDR2 FQNEAQ (reference sequence). Trimming removed 4 bases from V and 4 bases from J, with 10 bases in between. This CDR3 has 13 amino acids. CDR3 protein: CASSSNSFYGYTF. CDR3 nucleotides: TGTGCCAGCAGCTCCAACTCCTTCTATGGCTACACCTTC.

The V call is TRBV5-1, the J call TRBJ2-5; TRBD1 matches at 7 bases. The CDR3 sequence is 13 residues long. With V trimmed by 6 bases and J by 5 bases, 7 bases remained unmatched. The germline V gene has CDR1 SGHRS and CDR2 YFSETQ. The CDR3: CASTFQGEETQYF. CDR3 nucleotide sequence: TGCGCCAGCACCTTCCAGGGGGAGGAGACCCAGTACTTC.

J is TRBJ2-4 and V is TRBV6-1; D remains ambiguous. V shed 2 bases and J shed 0 bases, with 11 bases lying between them. This CDR3 spans 16 amino acids. Germline V gene lookup returns CDR1 MNHNS and CDR2 SASEGT. The CDR3 DNA reads TGTGCCAGCAGTGAACCTGACTTCCTAGCCAAAAACATTCAGTACTTC. Its translation: CASSEPDFLAKNIQYF.

In the case of this clone: Other DNA sequences from this sample encode an identical CDR3 as well. V usage is TRBV5-1 and J usage is TRBJ1-2; a weak D match, TRBD1 (5 bases). Germline-derived CDR1 and CDR2 are SGHRS and YFSETQ. Trimming took off 4 bases at V and 2 bases at J, with 12 bases between the two ends. The CDR3 loop spans 14 amino acids. CDR3 loop: CASSSGTLNYGYTF. In DNA form, the CDR3 reads TGCGCCAGCAGCAGCGGGACGCTGAACTATGGCTACACCTTC.

The gene calls are TRBV2 and TRBJ1-2; perhaps TRBD1 as D (5 bases). With 5 bases removed from V and 4 bases from J, the gap between germline ends came to 8 bases. The germline V gene encodes CDR1 SNHLY and CDR2 FYNNEI. The CDR3 sequence is 12 residues long. The DNA of the CDR3 is TGTGCCAGCAGTAACCAGGGCTATGGCTACACCTTC. Amino acid sequence: CASSNQGYGYTF.

This chain links TRBV2 with TRBJ1-6; tentatively, D is TRBD1 (5 bases). The CDR3 consists of 15 residues. Per the germline V gene, CDR1 is SNHLY and CDR2 is FYNNEI. The V end lost 10 bases, the J end lost 12 bases, and 25 bases lay between the germline ends. The CDR3 nucleotides read TGTGCCACTTCCATCGGGGGGTTTTCGGCTGGACCCCTCCACTTT. Protein product: CATSIGGFSAGPLHF.

The chain uses TRBV30 and TRBJ2-7; 7 bases align to TRBD1. The CDR3 is 12 residues long. V lost 8 bases, J lost 3 bases, and 7 bases stayed unmatched. CDR1 and CDR2 from the germline V gene are GTSNPN and SVGIG (reference sequence). CDR3 nucleotide sequence: TGTGCCCATTCTACAGGGGACTACGAGCAGTACTTC. This codes for CAHSTGDYEQYF.